These 25 T cell receptor beta chains were all obtained from the same sample, sequenced in a study of cytomegalovirus exposure and HLA in healthy donors. The PCR used 60 Vbeta and 13 Jbeta primers. Assay: immunoSEQ multiplex PCR; the TCRdb copy retains only in-frame clones and omits some. With just over 80,000 clones in the sample, the ten largest clones hold around 1.1%. Sequences were obtained from PBMCs. Source of these receptors: a woman in her twenties or thirties in good health and CMV-seronegative.

The CDR3 loop reads CASSPGQGIQPQHF. Written as DNA, the CDR3 is TGTGCCAGCAGTCCCGGACAGGGCATTCAGCCCCAGCATTTT. V is TRBV27 and J is TRBJ1-5; 8 nucleotides match TRBD1. The CDR3 length is 14 residues. V shed 5 bases, J shed 6 bases, and the junction held 6 bases outside the gene matches. Per germline, CDR1 MNHEY and CDR2 SMNVEV (reference sequence).

The rearrangement links TRBV2 to TRBJ2-1; maybe TRBD2 (5 bases). The V gene's germline CDR1 is SNHLY and CDR2 FYNNEI. The CDR3 runs 11 residues. Trimming took off 4 bases at V and 8 bases at J, with 6 bases between the two ends. CDR3 in DNA: TGTGCCAGCAGTGGAGGGCATGAGCAGTTCTTC. It codes for CASSGGHEQFF.

This rearrangement joins TRBV6-5 to TRBJ2-7, with TRBD2 as a possible D gene (5 bases). Deletions cut 6 bases from V and 0 bases from J, with 15 bases between. CDR3 length: 15 residues. Germline V lookup: CDR1 MNHEY, CDR2 SVGAGI. CDR3 region: CASSSRGRPSYEQYF. The CDR3 DNA reads TGTGCCAGCAGCTCCCGAGGGCGCCCCTCCTACGAGCAGTACTTC.

This chain uses TRBV5-1 with TRBJ1-1; 10 bases map to TRBD1. The junction had 6 bases not matched to a gene; V was cut back by 4 bases and J by 0 bases. CDR1 and CDR2 (germline): SGHRS, YFSETQ. The CDR3 has 16 residues. The CDR3: CASSPGTGVMNTEAFF. The CDR3 nucleotides are TGCGCCAGCAGCCCGGGGACAGGGGTTATGAACACTGAAGCTTTCTTT.

In DNA, the CDR3 is TGTGCCAGCAGTTTAGGTACAGGGACTGAAGCTTTCTTT. Amino acids: CASSLGTGTEAFF. This chain links TRBV27 with TRBJ1-1; D may be TRBD1 (6 bases). The CDR3 is 13 residues long. Germline CDR1 is MNHEY and CDR2 is SMNVEV (reference sequence). Trimming took 2 bases from V and 5 from J, leaving 9 bases between them.

The chain is built from TRBV25-1 and TRBJ2-7, with D tentatively TRBD2 (6 bases). Germline V gene data show CDR1 as MGHDK and CDR2 as SYGVNS. The CDR3 length is 15 residues. V was pared by 6 bases and J by 2 bases, with 17 bases between. The CDR3 DNA reads TGTGCCAGCAGCGGAAGGGCGGGAAGCGCCTACGAGCAGTACTTC. Amino acid sequence: CASSGRAGSAYEQYF.

The genes are TRBV2 and TRBJ2-1; 14 nucleotides line up with TRBD2. The CDR3 loop spans 17 amino acids. CDR1 and CDR2 from the germline V gene are SNHLY and FYNNEI. J was trimmed by 0 bases and V by 9 bases; bases with no gene match: 7. As DNA, the CDR3 is TGTGCCAGGGGACTAGCGGGGGCGATCAGCTCCTACAATGAGCAGTTCTTC. It codes for CARGLAGAISSYNEQFF.

The chain links TRBV29-1 to TRBJ1-1, with 7 bases matching TRBD1. CDR1 and CDR2 (germline): SQVTM, ANQGSEA. Germline trimming cut 5 bases from V and 5 bases from J; bases unmatched to any gene: 8. The CDR3 is 13 residues long. The CDR3 DNA sequence: TGCAGCGTTAACAGGGGAAGGGATACTGAAGCTTTCTTT. Residues: CSVNRGRDTEAFF.

For this clone: Germline is not matched at one junction end, which may reflect a read error. The chain links TRBV20-1 to TRBJ1-1; the D is unclear. Germline CDR1 and CDR2: DFQATT and SNEGSKA (reference sequence). The CDR3 is 11 residues long. The CDR3 coding sequence is TGCAGTGCCGGCGCCAGGACTGAAGATTTCTTT. Translating it yields CSAGARTEDFF.

The chain employs TRBV11-2 and TRBJ2-7; 8 positions agree with TRBD2. Per the germline V gene, CDR1 is SGHAT and CDR2 is FQNNGV. This CDR3 comprises 14 residues. V dropped 6 bases and J dropped 5; count of bases not matched to a gene: 9. The CDR3 nucleotides are TGTGCCAGCAGTTTCGGGAGGGATATCGACGAGCAGTACTTC. It codes for CASSFGRDIDEQYF.

The V gene is TRBV30, the J gene TRBJ1-6, with 7 bases lining up with TRBD1. This CDR3 has 15 amino acids. The J segment lost 8 bases and the V segment lost 3 bases, leaving 10 bases of the junction unmatched. Germline V CDR1 and CDR2: GTSNPN, SVGIG (reference sequence). As DNA, the CDR3 is TGTGCCTGGAGGCCCGTTACGGGACAGTATTCACCCCTCCACTTT. It translates to CAWRPVTGQYSPLHF.

The chain joins TRBV9 to TRBJ2-1; tentative D call: TRBD2 (7 bases). Germline CDR1 SGDLS, CDR2 YYNGEE. There are 15 residues in the CDR3. Trimming cost V 4 bases and J 4 bases, with 15 bases left between them. This CDR3 is CASSTGRGPYNEQFF. In nucleotides, the CDR3 is TGTGCCAGCAGCACCGGGCGGGGGCCGTACAATGAGCAGTTCTTC.

The rearrangement uses TRBV6-1 and TRBJ1-1; weak D call: TRBD1 (6 bases). V was pared by 6 bases and J by 11 bases, with 25 bases between. Germline values: CDR1 MNHNS, CDR2 SASEGT. The CDR3 has 15 residues. CDR3 loop: CASSPISTGSRRAFF. CDR3 in DNA: TGTGCCAGCAGCCCAATCTCAACAGGGTCACGCAGGGCTTTCTTT.

The chain couples TRBV5-6 to TRBJ2-7; TRBD1 agrees at 8 bases. The V gene's germline CDR1 is SGHDT and CDR2 YYEEEE. Trimming cost V 3 bases and J 1 base; bases outside gene matches: 6. The CDR3 totals 15 residues. CDR3 DNA sequence: TGTGCCAGCAGCTCGGACGGACAGGGTTCCTACGAGCAGTACTTC. Translation gives CASSSDGQGSYEQYF.

V is TRBV7-6 and J is TRBJ2-3; 11 bases line up with TRBD2. With 6 bases clipped from V and 2 bases from J, the junction kept 10 bases outside the gene matches. Germline lookup yields CDR1 SGHVS and CDR2 FNYEAQ. The CDR3 totals 17 residues. CDR3 nucleotide sequence: TGTGCCAGCAGATTACGGGGACTAGCGGACATCACAGATACGCAGTATTTT. Its translation: CASRLRGLADITDTQYF.

The V call is TRBV29-1, the J call TRBJ1-2; 7 nucleotides agree with TRBD1. CDR3 size: 13 residues. V trimming: 3 bases; J trimming: 8 bases; junction bases outside the gene matches: 9. Per germline, CDR1 SQVTM and CDR2 ANQGSEA. DNA of the CDR3: TGCAGCGTTGACTCGACAGGGCGCAGCGGCTACACCTTC. Amino acids: CSVDSTGRSGYTF. The full variable domain, with the rest looked up from reference TRBV29-1 and TRBJ1-2, is SAVISQKPSRDICQRGTSLTIQCQVDSQVTMMFWYRQQPGQSLTLIATANQGSEATYESGFVIDKFPISRPNLTFSTLTVSNMSPEDSSIYLCSVDSTGRSGYTFGSGTRLTVV.

The chain couples TRBV30 to TRBJ2-7; TRBD1 agrees at 7 bases. CDR1 and CDR2 from the germline V gene are GTSNPN and SVGIG (reference sequence). Trimming took 0 bases from V and 2 from J; bases not matched to a gene: 7. The CDR3 is 15 residues long. The CDR3 bases are TGTGCCTGGAGTGTGGGGACAGCCCGCGCCTACGAGCAGTACTTC. Its protein is CAWSVGTARAYEQYF.

The J gene is TRBJ2-7, the V gene TRBV7-9, with D possibly TRBD1 on 5 matching bases. Deletions cut 1 base from V and 8 bases from J, with 9 bases between. The germline V gene encodes CDR1 SEHNR and CDR2 FQNEAQ (reference sequence). The CDR3 is 12 amino acids. CDR3 nucleotide sequence: TGTGCCAGCAGCTTAGAGGGGAAAAAGCAGTACTTC. Encoded protein: CASSLEGKKQYF.

The chain links TRBV6-1 to TRBJ2-4; D unresolved. This CDR3 is built from 13 residues. V lost 2 bases and J 5 bases, leaving 7 bases between the germline ends. CDR1 is MNHNS, CDR2 SASEGT, per germline. The CDR3 nucleotides read TGTGCCAGCAGTGAAATCACAGAAAACATTCAGTACTTC. Translated, it gives CASSEITENIQYF.

This chain links TRBV6-1 with TRBJ2-1; D gene unclear. The CDR3 is 15 amino acids. Trimming took 0 bases from V and 4 from J, leaving 10 bases between them. Germline V gene sequence: CDR1 MNHNS, CDR2 SASEGT. Here the CDR3 reads CASSEAPTPYNEQFF. The CDR3 nucleotides read TGTGCCAGCAGTGAAGCGCCGACACCTTACAATGAGCAGTTCTTC.

The J gene is TRBJ1-4, the V gene TRBV2, with D perhaps TRBD1 (6 bases). Germline values: CDR1 SNHLY, CDR2 FYNNEI. The CDR3 runs 14 residues. Trimming stripped 7 bases from V and 6 bases from J, with 15 bases between. CDR3 sequence (DNA): TGTGCCAGCAAAGGGAGGGACATTTATGAAAAACTGTTTTTT. It translates to CASKGRDIYEKLFF. The full variable domain, completed using reference TRBV2 and TRBJ1-4, is EPEVTQTPSHQVTQMGQEVILRCVPISNHLYFYWYRQILGQKVEFLVSFYNNEISEKSEIFDDQFSVERPDGSNFTLKIRSTKLEDSAMYFCASKGRDIYEKLFFGSGTQLSVL.

CDR3 region: CASSGSGQTEAFF. The CDR3 bases are TGTGCCAGTAGTGGGAGTGGGCAGACTGAAGCTTTCTTT. V and J are TRBV19 and TRBJ1-1; D remains unclear. The CDR3 runs 13 residues. Trimming took 5 bases from V and 5 from J, leaving 12 bases between them. Germline-derived CDR1 and CDR2 are LNHDA and SQIVND (reference sequence). The whole variable domain, remainder taken from reference TRBV19 and TRBJ1-1, is DGGITQSPKYLFRKEGQNVTLSCEQNLNHDAMYWYRQDPGQGLRLIYYSQIVNDFQKGDIAEGYSVSREKKESFPLTVTSAQKNPTAFYLCASSGSGQTEAFFGQGTRLTVV.

The genes are TRBV11-2 and TRBJ2-1; 7 nucleotides line up with TRBD1. Germline V lookup: CDR1 SGHAT, CDR2 FQNNGV. The CDR3 has 13 residues. V gave up 2 bases and J gave up 7 bases; unmatched junction bases: 2. CDR3 in DNA: TGTGCCAGCAGCTTAACAGGGGTGAATGAGCAGTTCTTC. It is translated as CASSLTGVNEQFF.

A word on this clone: Distinct nucleotide sequences in the sample also encode this CDR3. The chain is built from TRBV7-8 and TRBJ2-7; TRBD2 aligns across 8 bases. This CDR3 has 15 residues. The germline CDR1 and CDR2 sequences are SGHVS and FQNEAQ. V trimming: 3 bases; J trimming: 3 bases; junction bases outside the gene matches: 7. This CDR3 is CASSFDGLAGYEQYF. The CDR3 coding sequence is TGTGCCAGCAGCTTTGACGGGCTAGCGGGCTACGAGCAGTACTTC.

This chain uses TRBV6-6 with TRBJ2-2, with a possible D match to TRBD1 (6 bases). Germline CDR1 reads MNHNY; CDR2 reads SVGAGI (reference sequence). Trimming removed 2 bases from V and 6 bases from J, with 7 bases in between. This CDR3 spans 13 amino acids. CDR3 in amino acids: CASSYEGAGELFF. The CDR3 DNA sequence: TGTGCCAGCAGTTACGAGGGGGCCGGGGAGCTGTTTTTT.